Presented here are 7 T cell receptor beta chains from one specimen sequenced in a study of cytomegalovirus exposure and HLA in healthy donors. The PCR ran on 60 Vbeta and 13 Jbeta primers. Only in-frame clones appear in the TCRdb table, and some are missing; sequencing was by immunoSEQ multiplex PCR. The sample lists 85,000 to 120,000 clones; about 74% were seen once. The specimen sequenced was PBMCs. The receptors derive from a male donor in good health and CMV-seropositive.

This clone was observed a single time. The chain links TRBV14 to TRBJ1-4, with D unclear. The CDR3 totals 13 residues. Germline-derived CDR1 and CDR2 are SGHDN and FVKESK. The V gene lost 8 bases and the J gene lost 11 bases, with 18 bases spanning the gap. The CDR3 spells CASSWEHRGKLFF. The CDR3 nucleotides read TGTGCCAGCTCTTGGGAGCACCGGGGTAAACTGTTTTTT.

The chain combines TRBV6-5 with TRBJ2-5; maybe TRBD1 (6 bases). The V end was cut by 2 bases, the J end by 1 base, with 8 bases between. Germline CDR1 and CDR2: MNHEY and SVGAGI. CDR3 length equals 14 residues. The CDR3 bases are TGTGCCAGCAGTTACGGACAGACCCAAGAGACCCAGTACTTC. Translated, it gives CASSYGQTQETQYF.

The genes are TRBV4-3 and TRBJ2-3; 8 positions agree with TRBD2. The CDR3 has 17 residues. The junction had 15 bases not matched to a gene; V was cut back by 4 bases and J by 6 bases. Germline V lookup: CDR1 LGHNA, CDR2 YSLEER. The CDR3 DNA is TGCGCCAGCAGCCCAGCCCGGGCGAGCGGGAGTTGGGATACGCAGTATTTT. It specifies CASSPARASGSWDTQYF.

CDR3 DNA sequence: TGTGCCAGCACCTTGGGGGGAATTGGGGCCAACGTCCTGACTTTC. Amino acid sequence: CASTLGGIGANVLTF. The rearrangement joins TRBV7-9 to TRBJ2-6, with D maybe TRBD2 (6 bases). This CDR3 has 15 residues. Germline lookup yields CDR1 SEHNR and CDR2 FQNEAQ (reference sequence). Trimming stripped 7 bases from V and 3 bases from J, with 13 bases between.

The rearrangement uses TRBV27 and TRBJ2-5, with 9 bases aligning to TRBD1. The CDR3 loop spans 16 amino acids. Germline V CDR1 and CDR2: MNHEY, SMNVEV (reference sequence). V lost 4 bases and J lost 6; bases outside the gene matches: 12. The CDR3 DNA follows: TGTGCCAGCAGTTCCCCCGGGACAGGGTACCCCAAGACCCAGTACTTC. This gives the protein CASSSPGTGYPKTQYF.

The V call is TRBV28, the J call TRBJ2-7; 7 bases fit TRBD1. This CDR3 contains 15 residues. Unmatched junction bases numbered 9, after V lost 4 bases and J lost 3 bases. Germline values: CDR1 MDHEN, CDR2 SYDVKM. The CDR3 region has the DNA TGTGCCAGCAGTTCCCCGGGACAGAATCACTACGAGCAGTACTTC. Translation gives CASSSPGQNHYEQYF. Complete variable domain (other parts from reference TRBV28 and TRBJ2-7): DVKVTQSSRYLVKRTGEKVFLECVQDMDHENMFWYRQDPGLGLRLIYFSYDVKMKEKGDIPEGYSVSREKKERFSLILESASTNQTSMYLCASSSPGQNHYEQYFGPGTRLTVT.

This clone showed up just a few times. The chain links TRBV2 to TRBJ1-1; unclear D gene. Trimming shortened V by 11 bases and J by 4 bases, and 14 bases separated the two germline ends. This CDR3 comprises 12 residues. Germline-derived CDR1 and CDR2 are SNHLY and FYNNEI. This CDR3 is CACNMGRTEAFF. CDR3 coding DNA: TGTGCCTGCAATATGGGCCGCACTGAAGCTTTCTTT.